This TCR beta chain was identified during a study of regulatory T cells in long-lasting Graves disease (dated by TCRdb to the early 2020s). Background for the entire study: In the newly diagnosed Graves' disease group, patients had been taking antithyroid drugs for less than 3 months. This study used TCR sequencing and RNA sequencing of peripheral blood to compare persistent Graves' disease patients against newly diagnosed Graves' disease patients. The study was registered as a clinical trial and conducted in China. A total of about 35 samples underwent TCR sequencing: around 13 from persistent and roughly 20 from newly diagnosed Graves' disease patients. Results the study describes overall, beyond this receptor: Sequencing and analysis were limited to the TCR beta chain. The authors noted that the small sample size was a limitation that may lower accuracy. Only peripheral blood was studied, because thyroid tissue, the primary lesion, was inaccessible. Compared with newly diagnosed patients, patients with persistent Graves' disease had lower TCR Shannon entropy and fewer highly expanded clones, which suggests clonal expansion. Patients with persistent disease shared more public clonotypes (about 2,900) than newly diagnosed patients did (about 1,000).

The sample's time point label, decoded: newly diagnosed GD, antithyroid drugs for less than 3 months. For both TCR sequencing and RNA sequencing, RNA was extracted from PBMCs using TRIzol. The diagnosis of Graves' disease was made according to American Thyroid Association guidelines. Patients were recruited from an endocrinology department in Xi'an, China. Each patient gave about 9.1 milliliters of peripheral blood, collected in an EDTA anticoagulant tube. Ficoll Paque Plus density gradient separation was used to isolate PBMCs, and no further T cell sorting was done. An Agilent 2100 Bioanalyzer and agarose gel were used to assess RNA quality, and a NanoDrop 2000 was used to measure RNA concentration. This clonotype was observed many times. The specificity of this receptor is unknown. Base quality data are lacking; no much larger clone is found one base away. Library creation used multiplex PCR. The sequencing machine was an Illumina HiSeq 4000. CDR3 regions were amplified by Arm-PCR with iRepertoire HTBI primers to construct TCR beta libraries. PCR products were gel purified before sequencing. Regarding the original processing steps: Across samples, roughly 60 TRBV and over 11 TRBJ segments were identified and used for gene usage analysis of CDR3 amino acid clonotypes. COPE and FqMerger were used to merge the filtered high-quality paired reads into contigs. BLAST was used to align contigs to IMGT TRBV, TRBD and TRBJ reference genes, with CDR3 defined following IMGT. Clonotypes above 0.1% frequency were classified as highly expanded clones. Shannon entropy served as the measure of repertoire diversity, while the Gini coefficient captured V-J evenness. A clonotype was considered public if more than one individual shared it. TCRdb redid the processing of the public reads, applying fastp at Q25 and MiXCR, and retained in-frame beta chains. Entries that share a CDR3 protein sequence are merged under the most common genes and DNA. TCRdb's processing, not the authors' own work, is the source of the V and J calls. In this sample the table shows hundreds of thousands of distinct CDR3 sequences, roughly 13% of which occur a single time. The top ten clones comprise 10% of the sample.

The same sample was also used in a study of T cells in Graves' hyperthyroidism and ophthalmopathy. Per that second paper: A patient counted as having stable Graves' hyperthyroidism if no progression to ophthalmopathy occurred over 18 months of follow-up. Hyperthyroidism patients were aged 18 to 65 years and newly diagnosed, with disease duration of less than 2 months. Any patient with an uncontrolled infection, another autoimmune disease, pregnancy or lactation was excluded. Clinical symptoms, serum thyroxine and TRAb, thyroid ultrasound, and orbital computed tomography formed the basis for the diagnoses. The first round of RT-PCR for the TCR CDR3 was performed with the HTBI primer set and the Qiagen OneStep RT-PCR kit. Most expanded thyroid clonotypes (frequency above 0.001) were also found in blood, which suggests that blood repertoires may mirror thyroid immune responses. A model built on a 13 V-J signature distinguished ophthalmopathy from stable hyperthyroidism, reaching around 87% sensitivity and approximately 83% specificity in cross-validation and 80%/75% in testing. During validation, the model predicted progression to ophthalmopathy a median of around 6 months ahead of onset, with more than 60% sensitivity and about 72% specificity. To identify TCR V-J signatures that set the groups apart, the researchers used a discovery cohort of about a hundred patients, made up of around 40 with Graves' ophthalmopathy and 57 with stable Graves' hyperthyroidism. Prospective prediction of ophthalmopathy was tested in an independent validation cohort of fewer than 20 hyperthyroidism patients and 17 patients who later progressed to ophthalmopathy. The approximately 98 discovery patients were randomly divided into training and test sets at a 7:3 ratio. In several Graves' hyperthyroidism patients, the study also compared T-cell repertoires from thyroid tissue with T-cell repertoires from blood. Once sampling was done, hyperthyroidism patients were given methimazole at a starting dose of 30 mg daily, whereas ophthalmopathy patients were given high-dose intravenous methylprednisolone. Libraries were constructed in a second round of multiplex PCR, after which size selection and purification were performed. Sequencing of the libraries was done on an Illumina HiSeq2000 using paired-end 100 bp reads. Raw data were processed with SOAPnuke, discarding reads with adapters, uncalled bases, mean Phred below 15, or no exact constant-primer or identifier match. COPE v1.2.5 was used to merge the high-quality paired reads, and each unique nucleotide sequence was defined as a clonotype. MiTCR v1.1 was used to align the clonotypes against IMGT TRBV, TRBD and TRBJ reference segments. The analysis included only V-J combinations with a frequency above 0.0001, which together covered around 99% of the repertoires. The TCS score was defined as the ratio of F50 (clonal expansion) to E x V (chaos), calculated using BLOSUM62-based TCRdist between CDR3 peptides within each V-J. Welch's t-statistics and random forest reduced around 510 V-J features to 13, which were used in a naive Bayes classifier (R e1071). No statistical method was used to fix the sample size in advance, and group allocation was not hidden from the investigators. TCR Vbeta CDR3 sequencing of around 130 peripheral blood samples (approximately 44 ophthalmopathy, over 70 hyperthyroidism and some 17 progressor patients) is reported in the paper.

The receptor comes from a man in his thirties or forties with Graves disease. Donor details come from another sample of the same person, matched by shared clones. The sample here was peripheral blood mononuclear cells (PBMCs), taken at new diagnosis, from a patient treated with antithyroid drugs.

The bases are TGTGCCAGCAGTTTATCGCGTGGGGCGGATACGCAGTATTTT. This codes for CASSLSRGADTQYF. The chain uses TRBV27 and TRBJ2-3, and possibly TRBD1, on 5 matching bases. The CDR3 starts with the cysteine, ends with the phenylalanine, and has 14 residues. Only the CDR3 portion is preserved as DNA: 42 bases, with reading frame beginning at the first base. The germline V gene encodes CDR1 MNHEY and CDR2 SMNVEV (reference sequence). Relative to germline, V is 0 bases shorter and J is 6 bases shorter, with 10 bases between their ends.